These 31 T cell receptor beta chains were sequenced from one sample in a study of cytomegalovirus exposure and HLA in healthy donors. Clones were sequenced by immunoSEQ multiplex PCR, and TCRdb holds only the in-frame ones, with some missing. Of over 200,000 clones listed, about 86% are singletons. The sample comprised PBMCs. The receptors originated from a young woman in good health and CMV-seronegative.

The rearrangement links TRBV9 to TRBJ2-1, with 7 bases identical to TRBD2. This CDR3 comprises 16 residues. The V segment lost 3 bases and the J segment 3 bases; nucleotides outside the gene matches: 9. Germline loops: CDR1 SGDLS, CDR2 YYNGEE. CDR3 DNA: TGTGCCAGCAGCGCCGATTTCCTAGCGGTCTACAATGAGCAGTTCTTC. Amino acids: CASSADFLAVYNEQFF.

This sequence joins TRBV19 and TRBJ1-5; tentative D call: TRBD1 (6 bases). V lost 6 bases to trimming and J lost 4 bases, with 13 bases between them. The V gene's germline CDR1 is LNHDA and CDR2 SQIVND (reference sequence). The CDR3 runs to 14 residues. CDR3: CASSRGGGNQPQHF. The CDR3 nucleotides are TGTGCCAGTAGCCGAGGGGGGGGGAATCAGCCCCAGCATTTT.

The V call is TRBV7-9, the J call TRBJ2-5, with D possibly TRBD2 on 5 matching bases. Trimming took 8 bases from V and 4 from J, leaving 17 bases between them. Germline V lookup: CDR1 SEHNR, CDR2 FQNEAQ (reference sequence). CDR3 length: 14 amino acids. In DNA, the CDR3 is TGTGCCAGCTCCCGAGGGTCCCTCCGAGAGACCCAGTACTTC. This encodes CASSRGSLRETQYF.

V gene TRBV7-3 combines with J gene TRBJ2-1, with D unresolved. The V gene's germline CDR1 is SGHTA and CDR2 FQGTGA. Trimming shortened V by 5 bases and J by 13 bases, and 18 bases separated the two germline ends. The CDR3 covers 13 residues. The CDR3 region is CASSPPAETVQFF. CDR3 nucleotides: TGTGCCAGCAGCCCTCCCGCGGAGACCGTCCAGTTCTTC.

The V call is TRBV29-1, the J call TRBJ2-5; perhaps TRBD1 as D (6 bases). Germline loops: CDR1 SQVTM, CDR2 ANQGSEA. With 7 bases removed from V and 4 bases from J, the gap between germline ends came to 13 bases. This CDR3 has 12 residues. The CDR3 protein is CSGQQGGETQYF. The CDR3 bases are TGCAGCGGACAACAGGGCGGAGAGACCCAGTACTTC. Full variable domain (remainder filled in from reference TRBV29-1 and TRBJ2-5): SAVISQKPSRDICQRGTSLTIQCQVDSQVTMMFWYRQQPGQSLTLIATANQGSEATYESGFVIDKFPISRPNLTFSTLTVSNMSPEDSSIYLCSGQQGGETQYFGPGTRLLVL.

The chain is built from TRBV2 and TRBJ2-3, with 7 bases that match TRBD1. After removal of 8 bases from V and 2 bases from J, the junction contained 4 bases not matched to a gene. Germline V gene lookup returns CDR1 SNHLY and CDR2 FYNNEI. The CDR3 runs to 13 residues. The CDR3 loop reads CASQDRYTDTQYF. In DNA form, the CDR3 reads TGTGCCAGCCAGGACAGGTACACAGATACGCAGTATTTT.

The V call is TRBV27, the J call TRBJ2-2, with D unresolved. V lost 0 bases and J 4 bases, leaving 9 bases between the germline ends. Germline V lookup: CDR1 MNHEY, CDR2 SMNVEV (reference sequence). This CDR3 comprises 15 residues. The CDR3 spells CASSLSQVGTGELFF. Here the CDR3 DNA reads TGTGCCAGCAGTTTATCTCAGGTCGGCACCGGGGAGCTGTTTTTT.

The chain is built from TRBV7-2 and TRBJ2-5; 9 bases line up with TRBD1. The CDR3 sequence is 18 residues long. Germline CDR1 SGHTA, CDR2 FQGNSA. The ends lost 1 base at V and 2 bases at J; junction bases unmatched: 11. This chain's CDR3 is CASSLVGRTGVQQETQYF. CDR3 nucleotides: TGTGCCAGCAGCTTAGTCGGACGGACAGGGGTCCAACAAGAGACCCAGTACTTC. Drawing the rest from reference TRBV7-2 and TRBJ2-5, the complete variable domain is GAGVSQSPSNKVTEKGKDVELRCDPISGHTALYWYRQSLGQGLEFLIYFQGNSAPDKSGLPSDRFSAERTGGSVSTLTIQRTQQEDSAVYLCASSLVGRTGVQQETQYFGPGTRLLVL.

The gene calls are TRBV4-2 and TRBJ2-5; 7 bases are shared with TRBD2. The germline V gene has CDR1 LGHNA and CDR2 YNFKEQ. This CDR3 is built from 13 residues. V shed 3 bases, J shed 4 bases, and the junction held 2 bases outside the gene matches. DNA of the CDR3: TGTGCCAGCAGCCAGGGACTACCAGAGACCCAGTACTTC. Its translation is CASSQGLPETQYF.

This clone was counted between two and nine times. The chain uses TRBV7-9 and TRBJ1-2, with D perhaps TRBD1 (5 bases). CDR3 length: 17 amino acids. Trimming took 4 bases from V and 4 from J, leaving 22 bases between them. The V gene's germline CDR1 is SEHNR and CDR2 FQNEAQ (reference sequence). CDR3 amino acids: CASSSTYRDLTIYGYTF. The CDR3 DNA sequence: TGTGCCAGCAGCTCTACTTACCGGGACTTAACCATCTATGGCTACACCTTC.

The chain links TRBV28 to TRBJ1-5; the D gene is possibly TRBD1 (5 bases). V gave up 6 bases and J gave up 0 bases, with 9 bases separating them. CDR1 and CDR2 (germline): MDHEN, SYDVKM. The CDR3 length is 14 residues. CDR3 sequence (DNA): TGTGCCAGCAGAGGAGACAGTAGCAATCAGCCCCAGCATTTT. It encodes CASRGDSSNQPQHF.

This clone was observed once. The rearrangement joins TRBV11-2 to TRBJ2-3; the match to TRBD1 covers 8 bases. The length of the CDR3 is 15 residues. Germline loops: CDR1 SGHAT, CDR2 FQNNGV. V trimming: 2 bases; J trimming: 2 bases; junction bases outside the gene matches: 3. The CDR3 bases are TGTGCCAGCAGCTTATACCAGGGGGCCACAGATACGCAGTATTTT. Protein product: CASSLYQGATDTQYF.

This chain uses TRBV19 with TRBJ2-7, with D maybe TRBD2 (6 bases). Deletions cut 6 bases from V and 2 bases from J, with 14 bases between. The CDR3 has 14 residues. Germline loops: CDR1 LNHDA, CDR2 SQIVND (reference sequence). Here the CDR3 DNA reads TGTGCCAGTAGCTATGAGGCGGGGACCTACGAGCAGTACTTC. Translated: CASSYEAGTYEQYF.

This clone has only one observation. This chain uses TRBV19 with TRBJ2-3; D perhaps matches TRBD2 (5 bases). V lost 5 bases and J lost 3, with 12 bases in between. Per germline, CDR1 LNHDA and CDR2 SQIVND (reference sequence). The CDR3 is 14 residues long. CDR3 loop: CASSLEARTDTQYF. CDR3 sequence (DNA): TGTGCCAGTAGTCTGGAGGCTAGAACAGATACGCAGTATTTT.

This sequence joins TRBV9 and TRBJ1-2; D is unresolved. Trimming took 0 bases from V and 4 from J, leaving 13 bases between them. CDR3 size: 15 residues. The germline V gene encodes CDR1 SGDLS and CDR2 YYNGEE. The CDR3 region has the DNA TGTGCCAGCAGCGTAGAAGCAGAGGATCTCTATGGCTACACCTTC. Translating gives CASSVEAEDLYGYTF.

The chain carries TRBV20-1 and TRBJ2-3, with D unresolved. The CDR3 sequence is 11 residues long. Per the germline V gene, CDR1 is DFQATT and CDR2 is SNEGSKA (reference sequence). V shed 6 bases and J shed 6 bases, with 10 bases lying between them. The CDR3 DNA is TGCAGTGCGATCCAGGTGGATACGCAGTATTTT. Its protein is CSAIQVDTQYF.

The chain couples TRBV1 to TRBJ2-7; no DNA check was done on the table's D call, TRBD1. TRBV1 is an annotated pseudogene. The CDR3 has 17 amino acids. The CDR3 region has the DNA TGCACCAGCAGCCACCGCCCGGGGGACAGGGGTACCTACGAGCAGTACTTC. Translated: CTSSHRPGDRGTYEQYF.

The chain joins TRBV27 to TRBJ2-2; 16 bases fit TRBD2. J gave up 3 bases and V 4 bases, and 14 bases lay outside the gene matches. CDR1 is MNHEY, CDR2 SMNVEV, per germline (reference sequence). The CDR3 has 21 residues. As DNA, the CDR3 is TGTGCCAGCAGTTCGACTAAGGCCGGGACTAGCGGGAGGGTCGACACCGGGGAGCTGTTTTTT. This translates into CASSSTKAGTSGRVDTGELFF.

CDR3 amino acids: CASSQEGVSYEQYF. CDR3 bases: TGCGCCAGCAGCCAAGAGGGCGTGTCCTACGAGCAGTACTTC. This chain uses TRBV4-1 with TRBJ2-7; D gene unclear. V lost 0 bases, J lost 1 base, and 7 bases lay in between. The CDR3 is made up of 14 amino acids. Germline assignment: CDR1 MGHRA and CDR2 YSYEKL.

The CDR3 spells CASSLGLAGGLEDTQYF. The DNA of the CDR3 is TGTGCCAGCAGTCTCGGACTAGCGGGAGGGCTAGAGGATACGCAGTATTTT. The chain couples TRBV14 to TRBJ2-3, with 15 nucleotides matching TRBD2. Germline assignment: CDR1 SGHDN and CDR2 FVKESK. The CDR3 is 17 amino acids. V shed 6 bases, J shed 6 bases, and the junction held 10 bases outside the gene matches.

The chain couples TRBV18 to TRBJ2-1; D gene uncertain. CDR1 KGHSH and CDR2 LQKENI come from the germline V gene. CDR3 length equals 14 residues. Trimming took 0 bases from V and 7 from J, leaving 10 bases between them. CDR3 region: CASSPPHTPNEQFF. DNA of the CDR3: TGTGCCAGCTCACCACCGCACACCCCTAATGAGCAGTTCTTC.

The rearrangement uses TRBV12-1 and TRBJ2-7; the table's D call, TRBD1, has no DNA check behind it. TRBV12-1 represents a pseudogene. CDR3 length equals 14 residues. CDR3 amino acids: CASSPRDRVHEQYF. The CDR3 coding sequence is TGTGCCAGCAGCCCGAGGGACAGGGTCCACGAGCAGTACTTC.

The V gene is TRBV9, the J gene TRBJ2-3, with 7 nucleotides matching TRBD1. There are 16 residues in the CDR3. Germline lookup yields CDR1 SGDLS and CDR2 YYNGEE. V shed 0 bases and J 2 bases; nucleotides not matched to a gene: 6. The CDR3 loop reads CASSVENTGDTDTQYF. The CDR3 nucleotides are TGTGCCAGCAGCGTAGAAAATACAGGGGACACAGATACGCAGTATTTT.

The chain is built from TRBV7-9 and TRBJ2-3; tentatively, D is TRBD1 (6 bases). The CDR3 is made up of 13 amino acids. The ends were cut back, 4 bases at V and 6 bases at J, with 11 bases in the middle. Germline V CDR1 and CDR2: SEHNR, FQNEAQ (reference sequence). CDR3 DNA: TGTGCCAGCAGCTACTTAAGGGGGGATACGCAGTATTTT. It specifies CASSYLRGDTQYF.

The rearrangement links TRBV27 to TRBJ2-7, with D perhaps matching TRBD1 (6 bases). The V gene's germline CDR1 is MNHEY and CDR2 SMNVEV (reference sequence). The CDR3 runs to 13 residues. V lost 6 bases, J lost 2 bases, and 11 bases lay in between. The CDR3 DNA reads TGTGCCAGCAGCCCTCAGGGGACCTACGAGCAGTACTTC. As protein: CASSPQGTYEQYF.

The chain recombines TRBV5-1 with TRBJ1-2; no firm D call. The V end was cut by 0 bases, the J end by 8 bases, with 11 bases between. This CDR3 contains 13 residues. The germline V gene encodes CDR1 SGHRS and CDR2 YFSETQ. CDR3 sequence (DNA): TGCGCCAGCAGCTTGGAAGGACTAGAGGGCTACACCTTC. Protein: CASSLEGLEGYTF.

The chain employs TRBV19 and TRBJ1-3, with D tentatively TRBD1 (6 bases). This CDR3 is built from 15 residues. Trimming shortened V by 7 bases and J by 0 bases, and 13 bases separated the two germline ends. Germline CDR1 is LNHDA and CDR2 is SQIVND (reference sequence). In DNA form, the CDR3 reads TGTGCCAGTATGAGGAAGGACAGCTCTGGAAACACCATATATTTT. Translation gives CASMRKDSSGNTIYF.

The V call is TRBV5-1, the J call TRBJ2-5; no firm D call. Germline-derived CDR1 and CDR2 are SGHRS and YFSETQ. There are 13 residues in the CDR3. V gave up 0 bases and J gave up 5 bases, with 8 bases separating them. The CDR3 DNA reads TGCGCCAGCAGCTTGGGGCTAGACGAGACCCAGTACTTC. Its protein product is CASSLGLDETQYF.

The V and J genes are TRBV5-4 and TRBJ2-7; 7 nucleotides match TRBD1. This CDR3 region has 14 residues. Trimming removed 5 bases from V and 4 bases from J; junction bases left unmatched: 9. CDR1 and CDR2 from the germline V gene are SGHNT and YYREEE (reference sequence). In DNA, the CDR3 is TGTGCCAGCAGGAAAACAGGGGACAATTACGAGCAGTACTTC. Its protein is CASRKTGDNYEQYF.

The chain carries TRBV5-1 and TRBJ2-2; maybe TRBD1 (5 bases). V lost 5 bases and J 2 bases, leaving 10 bases between the germline ends. This CDR3 contains 14 residues. Germline-derived CDR1 and CDR2 are SGHRS and YFSETQ. The CDR3 sequence is CASSFDRNTGELFF. As DNA, the CDR3 is TGCGCCAGCAGTTTCGACAGAAACACCGGGGAGCTGTTTTTT.

The chain carries TRBV27 and TRBJ2-3; 12 nucleotides agree with TRBD2. Per the germline V gene, CDR1 is MNHEY and CDR2 is SMNVEV (reference sequence). The CDR3 has 16 residues. With 6 bases clipped from V and 4 bases from J, the junction kept 8 bases outside the gene matches. CDR3 DNA: TGTGCCAGCAGACTCGGACTAGCGGGACCCCCAGATACGCAGTATTTT. This translates into CASRLGLAGPPDTQYF.